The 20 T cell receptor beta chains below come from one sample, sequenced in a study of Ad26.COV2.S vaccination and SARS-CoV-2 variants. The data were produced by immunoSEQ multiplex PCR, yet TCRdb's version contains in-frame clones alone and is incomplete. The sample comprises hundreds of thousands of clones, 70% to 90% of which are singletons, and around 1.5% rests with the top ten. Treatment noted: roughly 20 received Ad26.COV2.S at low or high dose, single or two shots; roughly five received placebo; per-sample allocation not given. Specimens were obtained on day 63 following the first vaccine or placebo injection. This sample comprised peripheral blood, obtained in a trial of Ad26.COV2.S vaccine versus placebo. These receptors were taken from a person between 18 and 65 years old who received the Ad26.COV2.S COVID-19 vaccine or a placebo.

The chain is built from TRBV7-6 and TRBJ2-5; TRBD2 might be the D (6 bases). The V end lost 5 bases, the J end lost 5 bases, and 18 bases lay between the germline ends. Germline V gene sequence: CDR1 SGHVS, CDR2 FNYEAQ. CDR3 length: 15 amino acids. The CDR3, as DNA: TGTGCCAGCAGCACCCCTAGGGGTCGGGGGGAGACCCAGTACTTC. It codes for CASSTPRGRGETQYF.

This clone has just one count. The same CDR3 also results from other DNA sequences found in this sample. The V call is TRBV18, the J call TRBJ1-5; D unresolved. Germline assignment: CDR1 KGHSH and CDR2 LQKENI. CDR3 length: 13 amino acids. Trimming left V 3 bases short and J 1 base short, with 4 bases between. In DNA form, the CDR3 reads TGTGCCAGCTCACCGGGGAGCAATCAGCCCCAGCATTTT. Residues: CASSPGSNQPQHF. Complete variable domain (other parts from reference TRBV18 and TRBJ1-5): NAGVMQNPRHLVRRRGQEARLRCSPMKGHSHVYWYRQLPEEGLKFMVYLQKENIIDESGMPKERFSAEFPKEGPSILRIQQVVRGDSAAYFCASSPGSNQPQHFGDGTRLSIL.

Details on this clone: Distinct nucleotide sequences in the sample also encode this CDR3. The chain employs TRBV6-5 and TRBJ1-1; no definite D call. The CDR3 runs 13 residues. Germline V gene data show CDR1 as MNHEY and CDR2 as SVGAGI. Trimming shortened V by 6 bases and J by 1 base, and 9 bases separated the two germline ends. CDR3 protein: CASSHRANTEAFF. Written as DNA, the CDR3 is TGTGCCAGCAGCCACCGAGCGAACACTGAAGCTTTCTTT.

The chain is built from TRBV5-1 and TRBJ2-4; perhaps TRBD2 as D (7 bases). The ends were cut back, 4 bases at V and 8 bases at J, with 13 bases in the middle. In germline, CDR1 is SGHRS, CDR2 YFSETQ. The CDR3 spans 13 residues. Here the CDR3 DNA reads TGCGCCAGCAGCCCGCGGGGGCCGGACATTCAGTACTTC. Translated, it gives CASSPRGPDIQYF.

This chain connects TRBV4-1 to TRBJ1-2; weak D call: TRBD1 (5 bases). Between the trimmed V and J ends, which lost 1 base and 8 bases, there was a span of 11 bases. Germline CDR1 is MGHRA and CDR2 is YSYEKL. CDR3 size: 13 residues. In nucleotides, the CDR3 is TGCGCCAGCAGCCAAGGGGGGTATTGGGGCTACACCTTC. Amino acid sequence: CASSQGGYWGYTF.

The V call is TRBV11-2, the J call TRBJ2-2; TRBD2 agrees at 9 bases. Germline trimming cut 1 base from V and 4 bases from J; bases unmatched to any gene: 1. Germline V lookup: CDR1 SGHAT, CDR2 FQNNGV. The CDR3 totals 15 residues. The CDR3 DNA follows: TGTGCCAGCAGCTTAGGACTAGCGGTCACCGGGGAGCTGTTTTTT. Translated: CASSLGLAVTGELFF. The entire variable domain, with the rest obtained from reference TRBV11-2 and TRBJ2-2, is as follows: EAGVAQSPRYKIIEKRQSVAFWCNPISGHATLYWYQQILGQGPKLLIQFQNNGVVDDSQLPKDRFSAERLKGVDSTLKIQPAKLEDSAVYLCASSLGLAVTGELFFGEGSRLTVL.

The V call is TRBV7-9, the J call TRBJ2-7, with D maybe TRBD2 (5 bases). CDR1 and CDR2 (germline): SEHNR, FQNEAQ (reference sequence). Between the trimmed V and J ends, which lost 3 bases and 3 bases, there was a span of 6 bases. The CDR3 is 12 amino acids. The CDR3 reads CASSLRDYEQYF. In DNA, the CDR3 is TGTGCCAGCAGCTTGAGGGACTACGAGCAGTACTTC.

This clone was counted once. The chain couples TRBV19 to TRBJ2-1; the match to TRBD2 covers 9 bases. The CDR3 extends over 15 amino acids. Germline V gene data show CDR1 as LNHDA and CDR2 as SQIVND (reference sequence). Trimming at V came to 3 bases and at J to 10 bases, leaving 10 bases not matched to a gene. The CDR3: CASSIPLAGRTEQFF. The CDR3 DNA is TGTGCCAGTAGTATCCCGCTAGCGGGACGAACCGAGCAGTTCTTC.

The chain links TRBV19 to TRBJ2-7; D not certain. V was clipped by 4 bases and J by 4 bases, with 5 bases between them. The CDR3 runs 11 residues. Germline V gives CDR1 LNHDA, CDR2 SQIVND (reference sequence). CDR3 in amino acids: CASSNRYEQYF. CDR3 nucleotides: TGTGCCAGTAGTAATAGGTACGAGCAGTACTTC.

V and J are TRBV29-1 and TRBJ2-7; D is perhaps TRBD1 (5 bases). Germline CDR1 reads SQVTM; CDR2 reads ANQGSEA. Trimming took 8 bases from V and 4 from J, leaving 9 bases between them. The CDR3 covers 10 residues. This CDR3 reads CSHGAYEQYF. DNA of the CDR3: TGCAGCCATGGGGCATACGAGCAGTACTTC.

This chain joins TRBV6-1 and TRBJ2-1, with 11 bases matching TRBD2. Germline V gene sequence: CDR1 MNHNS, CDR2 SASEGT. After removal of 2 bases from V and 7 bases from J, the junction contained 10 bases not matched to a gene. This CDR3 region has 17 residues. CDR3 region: CASSESLAGGRVNEQFF. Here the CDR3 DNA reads TGTGCCAGCAGTGAATCGCTAGCGGGAGGTAGGGTTAATGAGCAGTTCTTC.

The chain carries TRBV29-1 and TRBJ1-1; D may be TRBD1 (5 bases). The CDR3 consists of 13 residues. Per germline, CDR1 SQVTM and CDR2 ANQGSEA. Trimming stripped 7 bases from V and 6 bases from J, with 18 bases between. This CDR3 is CSGGLGGVAEAFF. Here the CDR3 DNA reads TGCAGCGGCGGACTCGGAGGGGTGGCTGAAGCTTTCTTT.

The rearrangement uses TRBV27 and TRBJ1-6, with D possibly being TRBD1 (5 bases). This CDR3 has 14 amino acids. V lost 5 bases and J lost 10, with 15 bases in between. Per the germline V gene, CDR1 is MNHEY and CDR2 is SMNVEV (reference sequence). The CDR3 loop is CASSPQELHSPLHF. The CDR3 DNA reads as TGTGCCAGCAGTCCACAGGAATTACACTCACCCCTCCACTTT.

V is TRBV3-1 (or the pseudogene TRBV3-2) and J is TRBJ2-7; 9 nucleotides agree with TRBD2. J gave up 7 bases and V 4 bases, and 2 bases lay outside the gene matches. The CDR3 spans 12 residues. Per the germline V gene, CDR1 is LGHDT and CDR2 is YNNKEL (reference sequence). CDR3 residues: CASSRTSEEQYF. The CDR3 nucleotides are TGTGCCAGCAGCCGGACTAGCGAAGAGCAGTACTTC.

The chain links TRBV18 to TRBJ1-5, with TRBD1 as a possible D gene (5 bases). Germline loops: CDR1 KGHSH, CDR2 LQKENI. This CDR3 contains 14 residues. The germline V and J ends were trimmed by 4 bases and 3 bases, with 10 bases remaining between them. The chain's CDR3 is CASSRRDDNQPQHF. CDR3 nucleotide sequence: TGTGCCAGCTCACGCCGGGACGACAATCAGCCCCAGCATTTT.

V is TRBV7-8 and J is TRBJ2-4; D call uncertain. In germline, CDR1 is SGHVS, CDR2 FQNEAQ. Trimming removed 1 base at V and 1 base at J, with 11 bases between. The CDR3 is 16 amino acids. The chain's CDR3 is CASSLVGAMAKNIQYF. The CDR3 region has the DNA TGTGCCAGCAGCTTAGTAGGAGCGATGGCCAAAAACATTCAGTACTTC.

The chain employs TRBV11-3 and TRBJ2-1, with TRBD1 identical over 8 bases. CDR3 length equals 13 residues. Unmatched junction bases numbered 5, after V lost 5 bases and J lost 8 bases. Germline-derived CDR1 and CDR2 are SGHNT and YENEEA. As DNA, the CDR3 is TGTGCCAGCAGCCCCAGGGGGCGGGATGAGCAGTTCTTC. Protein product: CASSPRGRDEQFF.

CDR3: CATSASVRDEQFF. For the CDR3, the DNA is TGTGCCACCAGTGCCTCAGTAAGGGACGAGCAGTTCTTC. The rearrangement joins TRBV24-1 to TRBJ2-1; D tentatively reads TRBD1 or TRBD2 (5 bases each). From germline, CDR1 is KGHDR and CDR2 SFDVKD. V lost 5 bases and J 10 bases, leaving 14 bases between the germline ends. The CDR3 length is 13 residues.

The CDR3 reads CASSPRGINTEAFF. In DNA form, the CDR3 reads TGTGCCAGCAGCCCCCGCGGTATAAACACTGAAGCTTTCTTT. The genes are TRBV7-2 and TRBJ1-1; D not certain. This CDR3 comprises 14 residues. Germline CDR1 and CDR2: SGHTA and FQGNSA. V lost 5 bases to trimming and J lost 2 bases, with 12 bases between them.

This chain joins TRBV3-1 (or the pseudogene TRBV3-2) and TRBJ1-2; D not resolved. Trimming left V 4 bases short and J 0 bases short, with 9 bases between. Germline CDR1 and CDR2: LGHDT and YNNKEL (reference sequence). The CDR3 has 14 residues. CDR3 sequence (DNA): TGTGCCAGCAGCCCCCACCATACTAACTATGGCTACACCTTC. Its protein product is CASSPHHTNYGYTF.